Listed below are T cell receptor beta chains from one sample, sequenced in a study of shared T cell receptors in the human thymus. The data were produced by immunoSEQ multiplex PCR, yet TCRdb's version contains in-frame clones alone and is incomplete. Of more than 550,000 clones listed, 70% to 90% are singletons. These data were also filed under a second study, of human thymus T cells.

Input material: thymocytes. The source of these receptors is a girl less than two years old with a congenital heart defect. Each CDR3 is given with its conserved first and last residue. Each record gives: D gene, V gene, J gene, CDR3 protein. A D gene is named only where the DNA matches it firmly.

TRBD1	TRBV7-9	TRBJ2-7	CASSLAITGTVVREQYF
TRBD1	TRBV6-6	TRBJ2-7	CASKRGTAYEQYF
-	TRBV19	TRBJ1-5	CASSMEGWVPQPQHF
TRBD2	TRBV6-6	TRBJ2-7	CASTPGTRINEQYF
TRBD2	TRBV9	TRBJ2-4	CASSRGGGGRGLAKNIQYF
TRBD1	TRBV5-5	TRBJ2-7	CASSTTNTTGCNEQYF
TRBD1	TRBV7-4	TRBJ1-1	CASSAPGQPMNTEAFF
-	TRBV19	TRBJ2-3	CASSLLEASTDTQYF
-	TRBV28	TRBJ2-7	CASSSTNRDTGIHEQYF
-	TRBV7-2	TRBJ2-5	CASSLIIPRDQETQYF
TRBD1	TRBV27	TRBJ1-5	CASSLSPPGTAAWPQHF
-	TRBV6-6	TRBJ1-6	CASSPRTAPNSPLHF
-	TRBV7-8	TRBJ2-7	CASSLVSRGRYEQYF
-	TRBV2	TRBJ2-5	CASSTSVETQYF
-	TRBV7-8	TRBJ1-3	CASSLGGSGNTIYF
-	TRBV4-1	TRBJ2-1	CASSTRASGEQFF
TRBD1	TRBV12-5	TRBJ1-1	CASGLRDSRGTEAFF
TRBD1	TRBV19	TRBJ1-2	CASIGGADRPSYGYTF